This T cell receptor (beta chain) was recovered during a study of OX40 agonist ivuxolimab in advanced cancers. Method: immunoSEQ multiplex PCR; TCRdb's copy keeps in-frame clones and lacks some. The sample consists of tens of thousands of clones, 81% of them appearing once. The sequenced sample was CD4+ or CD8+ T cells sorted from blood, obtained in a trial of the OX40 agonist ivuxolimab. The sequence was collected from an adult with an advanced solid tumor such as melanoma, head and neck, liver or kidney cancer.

CDR3 region: CASSMNTGELFF. The CDR3 bases are TGTGCCAGCAGCATGAACACCGGGGAGCTGTTTTTT. The genes are TRBV11-2 and TRBJ2-2; D remains unclear. This CDR3 has 12 amino acids. The V end lost 5 bases, the J end lost 1 base, and 2 bases lay between the germline ends. Germline V lookup: CDR1 SGHAT, CDR2 FQNNGV.